A selection of T cell receptor beta chains follows, all from one sample in a study of cytomegalovirus exposure and HLA in healthy donors. The method was immunoSEQ multiplex PCR; TCRdb's version includes in-frame clones alone and lacks a portion of them. This sample's table reports roughly 120,000 clones. Sequencing used PBMCs. The receptors were sampled from a man aged 35-49 years in good health and CMV-seronegative. Each CDR3 is given with its conserved first and last residue. Each record gives: V gene, D gene, J gene, CDR3 DNA, CDR3 protein. A D gene is named only where the DNA matches it firmly.

V: TRBV28
D: TRBD2
J: TRBJ2-7
DNA: TGTGCCAGCAGTTTATATATACGACTAGCGGGAGTTTCTTACGAGCAGTACTTC
CDR3: CASSLYIRLAGVSYEQYF

V: TRBV2
D: NA
J: TRBJ2-2
DNA: TGTGCCAGCAGGCCCGACAGGCCATCCTACACCGGGGAGCTGTTTTTT
CDR3: CASRPDRPSYTGELFF

V: TRBV19
D: NA
J: TRBJ2-3
DNA: TGTGCCAGTAGTAGCACGGGCACAGATACGCAGTATTTT
CDR3: CASSSTGTDTQYF

V: TRBV6-1
D: NA
J: TRBJ2-7
DNA: TGTGCCAGCATCCCGACAGGCCAAGCCTACGAGCAGTACTTC
CDR3: CASIPTGQAYEQYF

V: TRBV5-4
D: NA
J: TRBJ2-2
DNA: TGTGCCAGCAGCTTGGGAGTCCAGGGCAACGGGGAGCTGTTTTTT
CDR3: CASSLGVQGNGELFF

V: TRBV28
D: TRBD1
J: TRBJ1-1
DNA: TGTGCCAGCACCTTGGGACAGACAGTGAACACTGAAGCTTTCTTT
CDR3: CASTLGQTVNTEAFF

V: TRBV11-2
D: TRBD1
J: TRBJ2-7
DNA: TGTGCCAGCAGCTTAGATGGGACAGGGGACTACGAGCAGTACTTC
CDR3: CASSLDGTGDYEQYF

V: TRBV30
D: TRBD1
J: TRBJ1-2
DNA: TGTGCCTGGAGTGGAGACAGGGGGAACTATGGCTACACCTTC
CDR3: CAWSGDRGNYGYTF

V: TRBV7-3
D: TRBD2
J: TRBJ2-7
DNA: TGTGCCAGCAGCCCCATGGCGGGAGGGTACCACGAGCAGTACTTC
CDR3: CASSPMAGGYHEQYF

V: TRBV27
D: NA
J: TRBJ2-7
DNA: TGTGCCAGCAGTTTATCTCCGGGGATTTTGGGGGGTGGAGGAGCCGAGCAGTACTTC
CDR3: CASSLSPGILGGGGAEQYF

V: TRBV6-5
D: TRBD1
J: TRBJ1-1
DNA: TGTGCCAGCAGTTACGAGCAGGGGGGCACTGAAGCTTTCTTT
CDR3: CASSYEQGGTEAFF

V: TRBV29-1
D: NA
J: TRBJ2-1
DNA: TGCAGCGTCCGACCCAGCGGGTGGGGCAATGAGCAGTTCTTC
CDR3: CSVRPSGWGNEQFF

V: TRBV2
D: TRBD1
J: TRBJ2-3
DNA: TGTGCCAGCAGAGCACAGGGGGGAACAGATACGCAGTATTTT
CDR3: CASRAQGGTDTQYF

V: TRBV20-1
D: NA
J: TRBJ2-7
DNA: TGCAGTGCTAGGACTAGCTACGAGCAGTACTTC
CDR3: CSARTSYEQYF

V: TRBV5-6
D: NA
J: TRBJ2-5
DNA: TGTGCCAGCAGCTCGGGGTACCAAGAGACCCAGTACTTC
CDR3: CASSSGYQETQYF